This passage covers 17 T cell receptor beta chains from one sample sequenced in a study of cytomegalovirus exposure and HLA in healthy donors. Use of 60 Vbeta and 13 Jbeta primers characterized the PCR. Only in-frame clones appear in the TCRdb table, and some are missing; sequencing was by immunoSEQ multiplex PCR. The profile shows around 200,000 clones, roughly 68% of them singletons. The sample consisted of PBMCs. The receptors were sampled from a man aged 40-49 years in good health and CMV-seropositive.

The chain links TRBV7-9 to TRBJ2-7; the match to TRBD1 covers 8 bases. The CDR3 sequence is 14 residues long. Trimming cost V 4 bases and J 2 bases; bases outside gene matches: 4. CDR1 is SEHNR and CDR2 is FQNEAQ in the germline V gene (reference sequence). CDR3 in amino acids: CASSSTGATYEQYF. Written as DNA, the CDR3 is TGTGCCAGCAGCTCGACAGGGGCCACCTACGAGCAGTACTTC.

This chain links TRBV5-1 with TRBJ2-2; 11 bases match TRBD1. Per germline, CDR1 SGHRS and CDR2 YFSETQ. The CDR3 contains 16 residues. The J segment lost 3 bases and the V segment lost 7 bases, leaving 8 bases of the junction unmatched. The CDR3 here is CASGLDRGPYTGELFF. Written as DNA, the CDR3 is TGCGCCAGCGGTTTGGACAGGGGGCCCTACACCGGGGAGCTGTTTTTT.

J is TRBJ1-5 and V is TRBV19; no reliable D call. Germline V gives CDR1 LNHDA, CDR2 SQIVND (reference sequence). The V and J ends lost 7 bases and 4 bases respectively, with 11 bases between them. The CDR3 has 13 amino acids. In DNA, the CDR3 is TGTGCCAGTACAGAGCGGGGTAATCAGCCCCAGCATTTT. It is translated as CASTERGNQPQHF.

The chain joins TRBV5-1 to TRBJ1-2, with 7 nucleotides matching TRBD1. V lost 4 bases to trimming and J lost 8 bases; unmatched junction nucleotides: 8. CDR3 size: 13 residues. Looked up from germline, CDR1 is SGHRS and CDR2 is YFSETQ. The CDR3 is CASSPGQARGYTF. DNA for the CDR3: TGCGCCAGCAGCCCAGGACAGGCAAGGGGCTACACCTTC.

The CDR3 DNA sequence: TGTGCCTGTCAGACGGGGGGCCCTACTAGCACAGATACGCAGTATTTT. Its translation is CACQTGGPTSTDTQYF. This chain connects TRBV5-4 to TRBJ2-3; maybe TRBD2 (7 bases). The CDR3 has 16 amino acids. Germline loops: CDR1 SGHNT, CDR2 YYREEE (reference sequence). V lost 10 bases to trimming and J lost 0 bases, with 21 bases between them.

The sample holds a few counts of this clone. The V and J genes are TRBV2 and TRBJ2-1; maybe TRBD2 (5 bases). From germline, CDR1 is SNHLY and CDR2 FYNNEI. The CDR3 extends over 12 amino acids. The ends were cut back, 2 bases at V and 13 bases at J, with 12 bases in the middle. The CDR3 is CASSEFGGVQFF. CDR3 bases: TGTGCCAGCAGTGAATTCGGAGGAGTACAGTTCTTC.

The DNA for the CDR3 is TGTGCCATCTCGACAGGGGATTATGGAAACACCATATATTTT. It specifies CAISTGDYGNTIYF. The V and J genes are TRBV10-3 and TRBJ1-3; TRBD1 matches 8 bases. This CDR3 is 14 amino acids long. With 8 bases clipped from V and 3 bases from J, the junction kept 6 bases outside the gene matches. Germline values: CDR1 ENHRY, CDR2 SYGVKD.

The chain joins TRBV5-4 to TRBJ1-3; possible D gene TRBD1, 6 bases. There are 16 residues in the CDR3. Trimming took off 0 bases at V and 1 base at J, with 11 bases between the two ends. CDR1 and CDR2 from the germline V gene are SGHNT and YYREEE (reference sequence). The CDR3 DNA is TGTGCCAGCAGCTTGGGGCAGGGGACATCTGGAAACACCATATATTTT. Its translation: CASSLGQGTSGNTIYF.

CDR3 bases: TGCGCCAGCAGCTTGTTACAGGATAATTCACCCCTCCACTTT. Its translation is CASSLLQDNSPLHF. The chain links TRBV5-1 to TRBJ1-6; D possibly corresponds to TRBD1 (5 bases). Trimming removed 1 base at V and 5 bases at J, with 7 bases between. Per the germline V gene, CDR1 is SGHRS and CDR2 is YFSETQ. The CDR3 spans 14 residues.

The J gene is TRBJ1-5, the V gene TRBV2, with a weak D call TRBD1 (5 bases). The CDR3 length is 15 residues. The ends were cut back, 4 bases at V and 0 bases at J, with 10 bases in the middle. Germline V gene lookup returns CDR1 SNHLY and CDR2 FYNNEI. The CDR3 DNA follows: TGTGCCAGCAGTGTGGCGGGGCTTAGCAATCAGCCCCAGCATTTT. Translation: CASSVAGLSNQPQHF.

The CDR3 reads CASSEQGVYTF. As DNA, the CDR3 is TGCGCCAGCAGCGAACAGGGAGTCTACACCTTC. The rearrangement uses TRBV5-1 and TRBJ1-2; the D gene is possibly TRBD1 (6 bases). V was cut by 4 bases and J by 10 bases, with 11 bases left in between. Germline loops: CDR1 SGHRS, CDR2 YFSETQ. CDR3 length equals 11 residues.

This clone was observed a single time. This chain links TRBV19 with TRBJ2-2, with D possibly matching TRBD2 (5 bases). The germline gives CDR1 LNHDA, CDR2 SQIVND (reference sequence). The CDR3 runs to 13 residues. The germline V and J ends were trimmed by 8 bases and 1 base, with 8 bases remaining between them. The CDR3 region has the DNA TGTGCCAGTCGGGCGGGGAACACCGGGGAGCTGTTTTTT. Its translation: CASRAGNTGELFF. Variable domain in full (rest from reference TRBV19 and TRBJ2-2): DGGITQSPKYLFRKEGQNVTLSCEQNLNHDAMYWYRQDPGQGLRLIYYSQIVNDFQKGDIAEGYSVSREKKESFPLTVTSAQKNPTAFYLCASRAGNTGELFFGEGSRLTVL.

This chain uses TRBV5-5 with TRBJ2-5, with TRBD1 matching over 9 bases. The germline V gene encodes CDR1 SGHKS and CDR2 YYEKEE (reference sequence). CDR3 length: 14 amino acids. V gave up 5 bases and J gave up 5 bases; unmatched junction bases: 7. The DNA of the CDR3 is TGTGCCAGCAGGCGGACAGGGGTAAAGGAGACCCAGTACTTC. Translating gives CASRRTGVKETQYF.

The chain combines TRBV18 with TRBJ1-1; D gene unclear. CDR1 is KGHSH, CDR2 LQKENI, per germline. The length of the CDR3 is 14 residues. The V gene lost 0 bases and the J gene lost 7 bases, with 12 bases spanning the gap. DNA of the CDR3: TGTGCCAGCTCACCACCGGGGAGTGGTAGTGAAGCTTTCTTT. It encodes CASSPPGSGSEAFF.

V is TRBV7-2 and J is TRBJ2-5; a possible D gene is TRBD2 (5 bases). Germline CDR1 is SGHTA and CDR2 is FQGNSA. The CDR3 runs 14 residues. V lost 1 base, J lost 4 bases, and 10 bases lay in between. CDR3 in amino acids: CASSLGVAGETQYF. CDR3 coding DNA: TGTGCCAGCAGCTTAGGGGTTGCGGGAGAGACCCAGTACTTC.

The chain has TRBV7-2 and TRBJ1-2; 10 bases map to TRBD1. The V segment lost 1 base and the J segment 4 bases; nucleotides outside the gene matches: 6. Germline V gene lookup returns CDR1 SGHTA and CDR2 FQGNSA. The length of the CDR3 is 16 residues. CDR3 loop: CASSLGGTGVGYGYTF. The CDR3 nucleotides are TGTGCCAGCAGCTTAGGGGGGACAGGGGTCGGCTATGGCTACACCTTC.

To note about this clone: Given the absence of the conserved phenylalanine or tryptophan at the CDR3 end, a read error is likely. The DNA is omitted, as the CDR3 cannot be located on it reliably, and the CDR3 follows TCRdb's listing. The rearrangement links TRBV5-1 to TRBJ1-1; the tabulated D call, TRBD1, remains unverified against the DNA. The CDR3 has 12 residues if both end residues are counted. CDR1 SGHRS and CDR2 YFSETQ come from the germline V gene. The CDR3 sequence is CASSTLTGASSL.